The rows below give T cell receptor beta chains drawn from one sample of a study of T cells in Graves' hyperthyroidism and ophthalmopathy. TCRdb independently ran MiXCR on the multiplex PCR reads; one entry per CDR3 protein. The table includes a few hundred thousand distinct CDR3 sequences, approximately 15% detected once. Sequenced: blood. Source of these receptors: a woman between 18 and 30 years old with Graves' hyperthyroidism. Each CDR3 is given with its conserved first and last residue. A D gene is named only where the DNA matches it firmly. Part of the rows lack a size; the others show once, few, many or a class for expanded clones.

j_call,v_call,d_call,clone_size,cdr3_aa,cdr3_nt
TRBJ2-1,TRBV4-2,TRBD2,many,CASSHIIAGVHYNEQFF,TGTGCCAGCAGCCATATTATAGCGGGAGTCCACTACAATGAGCAGTTCTTC
TRBJ1-1,TRBV29-1,-,many,CSVDGNTEAFF,TGCAGCGTTGACGGGAACACTGAAGCTTTCTTT
TRBJ1-4,TRBV11-3,-,-,CASSSPLDHNEKLFF,TGTGCCAGCAGCTCCCCACTAGACCATAATGAAAAACTGTTTTTT
TRBJ1-2,TRBV9,TRBD1,-,CASSTRQGGYNYGYTF,TGTGCCAGCAGCACAAGACAGGGGGGCTATAACTATGGCTACACCTTC
TRBJ2-1,TRBV20-1,TRBD2,-,CSASAGGNEQFF,TGCAGTGCTTCCGCGGGGGGAAATGAGCAGTTCTTC
TRBJ1-1,TRBV7-2,-,-,CASSLRYIFGAFF,TGTGCCAGCAGCTTAAGGTACATCTTCGGAGCTTTCTTT
TRBJ1-3,TRBV6-1,TRBD1,-,CASTRGPGNTIYF,TGTGCCAGCACCAGGGGGCCAGGAAACACCATATATTTT
TRBJ2-5,TRBV7-6,-,many,CASSLGGPYDQETQYF,TGTGCCAGCAGCTTAGGTGGTCCCTACGACCAAGAGACCCAGTACTTC
TRBJ2-3,TRBV2,-,many,CARAKDPGADTQYF,TGTGCCAGAGCGAAGGACCCAGGAGCCGATACGCAGTATTTT
TRBJ2-3,TRBV30,TRBD2,many,CAWTGLANTDTQYF,TGTGCCTGGACGGGACTAGCGAACACAGATACGCAGTATTTT
TRBJ2-5,TRBV11-3,-,many,CASSDRVGLPSVGVGETQYF,TGTGCCAGCAGCGACAGGGTGGGACTACCCTCGGTGGGAGTGGGAGAGACCCAGTACTTC
TRBJ2-7,TRBV9,-,many,CASSVKQETYEQYF,TGTGCCAGCAGCGTGAAACAGGAAACCTACGAGCAGTACTTC
TRBJ1-3,TRBV20-1,-,few,CSASSTLSSGNTIYF,TGCAGTGCTAGCAGCACTCTCTCCTCTGGAAACACCATATATTTT
TRBJ1-1,TRBV11-3,TRBD1,-,CASSPRTGAVNTEAFF,TGTGCCAGCAGCCCACGGACAGGAGCCGTGAACACTGAAGCTTTCTTT
TRBJ1-1,TRBV18,TRBD1,many,CASSPDREKAFF,TGTGCCAGCTCACCCGACAGGGAGAAAGCTTTCTTT
TRBJ2-1,TRBV7-3,-,many,CASSPPDSGTKKNEQFF,TGTGCCAGCAGCCCACCTGATAGCGGAACTAAGAAGAATGAGCAGTTCTTC
TRBJ2-5,TRBV13,-,many,CASSLGFGETQYF,TGTGCCAGCAGCTTAGGGTTCGGAGAGACCCAGTACTTC
TRBJ1-5,TRBV6-1,-,-,CASSEQGGQPQHF,TGTGCCAGCAGTGAACAGGGCGGTCAGCCCCAGCATTTT
TRBJ1-5,TRBV30,-,many,CAWSVRGGSDQPQHF,TGTGCCTGGAGTGTACGAGGAGGGTCGGATCAGCCCCAGCATTTT
TRBJ1-4,TRBV12-3/TRBV12-4,-,many,CASATQGTNEKLFF,TGTGCCAGCGCCACCCAGGGAACTAATGAAAAACTGTTTTTT
TRBJ1-2,TRBV4-2,-,-,CASSQETTESGGYTF,TGTGCCAGCAGCCAAGAAACGACGGAAAGCGGTGGCTACACCTTC
TRBJ1-4,TRBV29-1,-,many,CSASRSGEKLFF,TGCAGCGCGTCACGGAGCGGGGAAAAACTGTTTTTT
TRBJ2-3,TRBV7-9,-,-,CASSYSGITDTQYF,TGTGCCAGCAGCTATAGCGGCATCACAGATACGCAGTATTTT
TRBJ2-1,TRBV5-1,-,many,CASSLGSSDYYNEQFF,TGCGCCAGCAGCTTGGGATCCAGCGACTACTACAATGAGCAGTTCTTC
TRBJ2-4,TRBV7-8,TRBD2,many,CASSTLGLAGIIKNIQYF,TGTGCCAGCAGCACCCTGGGACTAGCGGGGATTATAAAAAACATTCAGTACTTC
TRBJ1-5,TRBV4-1,-,-,CASSQAGRTSNQPQHF,TGCGCCAGCAGCCAAGCGGGCAGAACTAGCAATCAGCCCCAGCATTTT
TRBJ2-5,TRBV5-8,TRBD2,many,CASSVGLAGGGGVETQYF,TGTGCCAGCAGCGTGGGACTAGCGGGAGGAGGGGGGGTAGAGACCCAGTACTTC
TRBJ2-1,TRBV9,TRBD2,few,CASSVLAANNEQFF,TGTGCCAGCAGCGTACTAGCGGCTAACAATGAGCAGTTCTTC
TRBJ1-1,TRBV12-3/TRBV12-4,-,many,CASSFPAANTEAFF,TGTGCCAGCAGTTTCCCAGCCGCCAACACTGAAGCTTTCTTT
TRBJ1-6,TRBV6-1,TRBD1,many,CASRRRGRGTTLHF,TGTGCCAGCAGACGAAGGGGGCGCGGGACAACCCTCCACTTT
TRBJ2-6,TRBV19,-,few,CASSPRQVTLSGANVLTF,TGTGCCAGTAGCCCCCGACAGGTCACACTCTCTGGGGCCAACGTCCTGACTTTC
TRBJ2-5,TRBV11-3,TRBD2,-,CASSLVGLAGLGETQYF,TGTGCCAGCAGCTTAGTCGGACTAGCGGGACTTGGGGAGACCCAGTACTTC
TRBJ2-7,TRBV11-2,TRBD2,many,CASSPPGTSGYEQYF,TGTGCCAGCAGCCCCCCTGGGACTAGCGGCTACGAGCAGTACTTC
TRBJ2-2,TRBV2,-,many,CASRDRETTGELFF,TGTGCCAGCAGGGACAGAGAAACCACCGGGGAGCTGTTTTTT
TRBJ2-3,TRBV4-1,TRBD2,once,CASSRASGSADTQYF,TGCGCCAGCAGCAGGGCTAGCGGGAGCGCAGATACGCAGTATTTT
TRBJ2-2,TRBV9,-,-,CASSRIGVGELFF,TGTGCCAGCAGCCGGATAGGCGTCGGGGAGCTGTTTTTT
TRBJ2-1,TRBV12-3/TRBV12-4,TRBD2,many,CASSWPSGTRAAFF,TGTGCCAGCAGTTGGCCTAGCGGGACGCGAGCGGCGTTCTTC
TRBJ2-1,TRBV13,-,many,CASSARGVGNEQFF,TGTGCCAGCAGCGCCAGGGGTGTAGGGAATGAGCAGTTCTTC
TRBJ1-2,TRBV3-1,-,-,CASSRGPDRMAYGYTF,TGTGCCAGCAGCCGCGGCCCGGACAGAATGGCCTATGGCTACACCTTC
TRBJ1-1,TRBV29-1,-,few,CSVVQGSTEAFF,TGCAGCGTTGTCCAGGGGAGCACTGAAGCTTTCTTT
TRBJ1-4,TRBV30,-,many,CAAGFDEKLFF,TGTGCGGCGGGGTTTGACGAAAAACTGTTTTTT
TRBJ2-1,TRBV7-3,TRBD2,few,CASSPSGTHSYNEQFF,TGTGCCAGCAGCCCTAGCGGGACACACTCCTACAATGAGCAGTTCTTC
TRBJ1-5,TRBV7-6,-,few,CASSLANGVNQPQHF,TGTGCCAGCAGCTTAGCGAACGGGGTCAATCAGCCCCAGCATTTT
TRBJ1-2,TRBV7-3,-,few,CASSGRGGQIDGYTF,TGTGCCAGCAGCGGCCGGGGGGGGCAGATCGACGGCTACACCTTC
TRBJ1-5,TRBV12-3/TRBV12-4,TRBD1,many,CASRTGTGEVWGNQPQHF,TGTGCCAGCAGGACCGGGACAGGGGAAGTTTGGGGCAATCAGCCCCAGCATTTT
TRBJ1-1,TRBV19,-,few,CARPRVPGRRFLTTNTEAFF,TGTGCCAGGCCCAGGGTACCGGGACGCCGCTTCCTCACAACGAACACTGAAGCTTTCTTT
TRBJ1-1,TRBV19,-,many,CASINRDTNTEAFF,TGTGCCAGTATAAACCGGGACACGAACACTGAAGCTTTCTTT